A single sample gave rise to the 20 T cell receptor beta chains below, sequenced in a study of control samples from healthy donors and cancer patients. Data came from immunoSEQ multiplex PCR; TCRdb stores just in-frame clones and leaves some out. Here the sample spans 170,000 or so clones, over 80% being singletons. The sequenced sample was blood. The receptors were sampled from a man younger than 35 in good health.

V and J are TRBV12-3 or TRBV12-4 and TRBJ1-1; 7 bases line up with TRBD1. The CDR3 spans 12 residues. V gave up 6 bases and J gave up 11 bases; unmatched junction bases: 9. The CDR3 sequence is CASSSAQGNAFF. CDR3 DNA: TGTGCCAGCAGCTCGGCACAGGGGAATGCTTTCTTT.

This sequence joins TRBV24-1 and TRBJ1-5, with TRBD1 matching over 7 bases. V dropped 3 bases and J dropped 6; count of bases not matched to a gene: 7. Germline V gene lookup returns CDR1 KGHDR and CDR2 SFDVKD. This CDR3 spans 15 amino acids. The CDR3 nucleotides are TGTGCCACCAGTGATCGACAGGGTGGGACTCAGCCCCAGCATTTT. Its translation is CATSDRQGGTQPQHF.

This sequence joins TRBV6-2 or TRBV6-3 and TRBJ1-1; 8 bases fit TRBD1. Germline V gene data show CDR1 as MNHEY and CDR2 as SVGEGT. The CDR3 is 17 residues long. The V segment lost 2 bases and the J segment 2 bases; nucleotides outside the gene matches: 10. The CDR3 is CASSYPILDRANTEAFF. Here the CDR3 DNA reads TGTGCCAGCAGTTACCCTATTTTGGACAGGGCTAACACTGAAGCTTTCTTT.

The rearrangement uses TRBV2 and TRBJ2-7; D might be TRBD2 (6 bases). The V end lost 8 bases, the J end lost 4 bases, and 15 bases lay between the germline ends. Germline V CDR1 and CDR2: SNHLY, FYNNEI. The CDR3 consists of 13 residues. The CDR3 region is CASGGGGGYEQYF. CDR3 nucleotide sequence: TGTGCCAGCGGGGGAGGTGGGGGTTACGAGCAGTACTTC.

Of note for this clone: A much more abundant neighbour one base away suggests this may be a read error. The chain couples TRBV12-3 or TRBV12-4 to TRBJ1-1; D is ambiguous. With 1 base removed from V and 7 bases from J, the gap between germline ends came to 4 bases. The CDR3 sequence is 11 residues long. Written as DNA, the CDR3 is TGTGCCAGCAGTTTAGGGCTTGAAGCTTTCTTT. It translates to CASSLGLEAFF.

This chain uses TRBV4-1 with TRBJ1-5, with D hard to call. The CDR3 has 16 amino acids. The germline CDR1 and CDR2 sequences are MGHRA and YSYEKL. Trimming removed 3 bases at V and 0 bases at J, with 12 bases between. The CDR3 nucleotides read TGCGCCAGCAGCCACGATCCGGCTAATAGCAATCAGCCCCAGCATTTT. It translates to CASSHDPANSNQPQHF.

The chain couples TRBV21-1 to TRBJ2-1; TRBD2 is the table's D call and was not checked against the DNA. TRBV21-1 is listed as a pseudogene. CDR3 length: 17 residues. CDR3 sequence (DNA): TGTGCCAGCAGCAGCCAGACAGCGGGTCATAGTAACAATGAGCAGTTCTTC. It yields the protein CASSSQTAGHSNNEQFF.

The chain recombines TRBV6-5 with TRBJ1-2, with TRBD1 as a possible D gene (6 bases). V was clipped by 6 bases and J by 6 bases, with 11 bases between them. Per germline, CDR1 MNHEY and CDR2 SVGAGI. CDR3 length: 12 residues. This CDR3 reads CASSQGSNGYTF. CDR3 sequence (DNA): TGTGCCAGCAGCCAGGGGAGTAATGGCTACACCTTC.

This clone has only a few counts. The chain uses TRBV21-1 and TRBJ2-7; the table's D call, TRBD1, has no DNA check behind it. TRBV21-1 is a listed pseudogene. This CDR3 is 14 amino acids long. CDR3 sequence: CASSKQDSSYEQYF. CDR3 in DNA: TGTGCCAGCAGCAAACAGGACAGCTCCTACGAGCAGTACTTC.

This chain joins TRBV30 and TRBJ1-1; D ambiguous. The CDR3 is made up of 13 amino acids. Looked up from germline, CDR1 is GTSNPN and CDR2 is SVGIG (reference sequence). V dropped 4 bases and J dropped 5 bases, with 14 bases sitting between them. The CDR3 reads CAWISPKGTEAFF. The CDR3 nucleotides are TGTGCCTGGATCTCCCCGAAAGGGACTGAAGCTTTCTTT.

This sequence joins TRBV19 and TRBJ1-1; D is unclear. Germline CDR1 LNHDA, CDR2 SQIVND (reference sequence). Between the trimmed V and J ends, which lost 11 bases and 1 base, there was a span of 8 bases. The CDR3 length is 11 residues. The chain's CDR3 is CAVNSNTEAFF. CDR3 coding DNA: TGTGCCGTCAACTCGAACACTGAAGCTTTCTTT.

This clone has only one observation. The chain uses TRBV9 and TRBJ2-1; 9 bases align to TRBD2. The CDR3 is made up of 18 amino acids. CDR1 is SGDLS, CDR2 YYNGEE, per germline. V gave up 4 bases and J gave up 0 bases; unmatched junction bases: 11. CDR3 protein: CASSLIPSGVTSYNEQFF. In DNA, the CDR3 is TGTGCCAGCAGCCTTATCCCTAGCGGGGTTACCTCCTACAATGAGCAGTTCTTC. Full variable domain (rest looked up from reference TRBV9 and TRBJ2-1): DSGVTQTPKHLITATGQRVTLRCSPRSGDLSVYWYQQSLDQGLQFLIQYYNGEERAKGNILERFSAQQFPDLHSELNLSSLELGDSALYFCASSLIPSGVTSYNEQFFGPGTRLTVL.

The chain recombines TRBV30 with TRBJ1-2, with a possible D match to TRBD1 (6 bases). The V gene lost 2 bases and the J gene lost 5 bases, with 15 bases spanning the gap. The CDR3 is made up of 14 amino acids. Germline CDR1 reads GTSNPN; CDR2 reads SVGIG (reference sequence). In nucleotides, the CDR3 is TGTGCCTGGAGTCCCACAGGGCGGGGGTATGGCTACACCTTC. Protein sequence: CAWSPTGRGYGYTF.

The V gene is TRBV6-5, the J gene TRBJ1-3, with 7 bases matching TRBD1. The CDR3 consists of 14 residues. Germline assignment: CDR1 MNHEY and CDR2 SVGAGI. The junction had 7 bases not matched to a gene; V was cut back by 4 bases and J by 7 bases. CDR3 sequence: CASSFTGQDNTIYF. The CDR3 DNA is TGTGCCAGCAGTTTTACTGGACAGGATAACACCATATATTTT.

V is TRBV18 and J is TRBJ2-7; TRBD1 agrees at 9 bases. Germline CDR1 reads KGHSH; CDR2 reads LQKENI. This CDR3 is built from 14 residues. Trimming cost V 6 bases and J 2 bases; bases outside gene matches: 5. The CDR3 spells CASSERDRAYEQYF. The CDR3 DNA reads TGTGCCAGCTCGGAGAGGGACAGGGCCTACGAGCAGTACTTC.

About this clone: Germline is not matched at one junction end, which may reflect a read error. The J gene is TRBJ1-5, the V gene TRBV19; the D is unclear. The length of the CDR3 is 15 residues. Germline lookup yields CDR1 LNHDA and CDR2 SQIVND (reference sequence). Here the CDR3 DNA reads TGTGCCAGTAGTCGGGGAAGAACCCTATATCAGCCCCGGCATTTT. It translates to CASSRGRTLYQPRHF.

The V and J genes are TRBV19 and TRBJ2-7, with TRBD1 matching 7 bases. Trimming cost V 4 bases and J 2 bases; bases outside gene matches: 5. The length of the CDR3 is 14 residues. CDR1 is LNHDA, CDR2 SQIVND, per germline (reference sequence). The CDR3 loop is CASSTGTVPYEQYF. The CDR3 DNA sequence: TGTGCCAGTAGTACCGGGACAGTACCCTACGAGCAGTACTTC. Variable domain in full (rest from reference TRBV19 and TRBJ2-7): DGGITQSPKYLFRKEGQNVTLSCEQNLNHDAMYWYRQDPGQGLRLIYYSQIVNDFQKGDIAEGYSVSREKKESFPLTVTSAQKNPTAFYLCASSTGTVPYEQYFGPGTRLTVT.

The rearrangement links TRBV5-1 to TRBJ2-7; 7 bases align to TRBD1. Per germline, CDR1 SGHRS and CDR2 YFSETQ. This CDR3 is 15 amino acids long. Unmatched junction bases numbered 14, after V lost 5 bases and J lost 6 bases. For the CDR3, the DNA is TGCGCCAGCAGTTCCGGACAGGACCGGCCCCTCGAGCAGTACTTC. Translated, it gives CASSSGQDRPLEQYF.

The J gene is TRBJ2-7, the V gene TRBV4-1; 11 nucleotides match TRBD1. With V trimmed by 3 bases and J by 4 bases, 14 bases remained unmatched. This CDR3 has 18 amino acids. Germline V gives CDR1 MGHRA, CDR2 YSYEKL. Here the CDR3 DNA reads TGCGCCAGCAGCCAGGGAGATCTAACCGGGACAGGGGGGTACGAGCAGTACTTC. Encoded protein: CASSQGDLTGTGGYEQYF.

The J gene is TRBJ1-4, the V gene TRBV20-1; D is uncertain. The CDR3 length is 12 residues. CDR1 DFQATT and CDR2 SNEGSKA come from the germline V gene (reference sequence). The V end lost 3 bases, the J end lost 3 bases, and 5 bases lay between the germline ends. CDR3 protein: CSASGPNEKLFF. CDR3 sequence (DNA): TGCAGTGCTAGTGGTCCTAATGAAAAACTGTTTTTT.